This section outlines one T cell receptor beta chain sequence together with its context. This CDR3 is built from 17 residues. Germline CDR1 reads WNHNN; CDR2 reads SYGVQD (reference sequence). V lost 7 bases, J lost 4 bases, and 24 bases lay in between. This sample is drawn from a study of TIL therapy for anti-PD-1-resistant metastatic lung cancer. Whole-study context: Most patients had lung adenocarcinoma; several tumors were EGFR-mutant, two ALK-rearranged; half smoked currently or formerly.

The libraries were made with immunoSEQ v3. Sequenced by immunoSEQ multiplex PCR; TCRdb stores in-frame clones only, minus some. The sample has 50,000 to 70,000 clones; roughly four fifths are singletons. The time point here: pre-treatment sample, taken before nivolumab and TIL therapy. The sequencing here drew on blood, taken at baseline. The chain employs TRBV10-1 and TRBJ2-3; possible D gene TRBD1, 5 bases. The TCR comes from a person aged 25-85 years with non-small cell lung cancer. The CDR3: CASNRWTRTVGPDTQYF. CDR3 DNA sequence: TGCGCCAGCAACCGATGGACCAGGACGGTGGGGCCAGATACGCAGTATTTT.